The rows below give T cell receptor beta chains drawn from one sample of a study of chemoradiotherapy in HPV16-positive cancers. Produced via immunoSEQ multiplex PCR; TCRdb's table is partial and in-frame only. The top ten clones hold 4.5% to 6% of a sample with around 30,000 clones, approximately 88% of them seen once. Material: blood, obtained from a patient who underwent chemoradiotherapy. The origin of the receptors is a human donor with HPV-associated anogenital cancer. Each CDR3 is given with its conserved first and last residue. D genes are given only for firm matches. Clone size is shown for a subset of rows, as once, few, many or a class of expanded clone.

clone_size d_call j_call v_call cdr3_nt cdr3_aa
- TRBD1 TRBJ2-3 TRBV11-2 TGTGCCAGCAGCTGGACAGGGGGTGACTCCCACACAGATACGCAGTATTTT CASSWTGGDSHTDTQYF
- TRBD1 TRBJ1-1 TRBV27 TGTGCCAGCAGTCTCAAGCGGACAGGAACGATGAACACTGAAGCTTTCTTT CASSLKRTGTMNTEAFF
- - TRBJ1-3 TRBV6-5 TGTGCCATCCCCCAGGGCCACTCTGGAAACACCATATATTTT CAIPQGHSGNTIYF
- TRBD2 TRBJ2-7 TRBV29-1 TGCAGCGTTGAAGTGTTAGCGGGCCCCTACGAGCAGTACTTC CSVEVLAGPYEQYF
- - TRBJ2-1 TRBV7-2 TGTGCCAGCAGGGACATTGGATACAATGAGCAGTTCTTC CASRDIGYNEQFF
few - TRBJ2-3 TRBV9 TGTGCCAGCAGCGTAGACGACAGGCTAGGTGGAAGAGATACGCAGTATTTT CASSVDDRLGGRDTQYF
- TRBD1 TRBJ1-2 TRBV6-1 TGTGCCAGTTCAGGGGGCGAAACCTCTTATGGCTACACCTTC CASSGGETSYGYTF
- TRBD1 TRBJ1-2 TRBV4-2 TGTGCCAGCAGCCATGGACAGGGGGCGAACCTCTATGGCTACACCTTC CASSHGQGANLYGYTF
- - TRBJ2-3 TRBV19 TGTGCCAGTAGTATGGACGGCGTAGCTGCCGTCAGAGATACGCAGTATTTT CASSMDGVAAVRDTQYF
once TRBD2 TRBJ2-1 TRBV19 TGTGCCAGTAGTATTGGACTAGCGGGAGCTATCTACAATGAGCAGTTCTTC CASSIGLAGAIYNEQFF
- - TRBJ2-6 TRBV5-4 TGTGCCAGCTCGATCGCTGGGGCCAACGTCCTGACTTTC CASSIAGANVLTF
- TRBD1 TRBJ2-1 TRBV27 TGTGCCAGCAGCCTAGGACAGGGCACGATTGAGCAGTTCTTC CASSLGQGTIEQFF
few - TRBJ1-2 TRBV5-1 TGCGCCAGCAGATTGGCGGACCCCGCTTTGGCGGACTATGGCTACACCTTC CASRLADPALADYGYTF
- - TRBJ2-5 TRBV7-9 TGTGCCAGCAGCGTTATAGCGGTCCTTACGGGGGAGACCCAGTACTTC CASSVIAVLTGETQYF
- TRBD1 TRBJ1-4 TRBV11-2 TGTGCCAGCAGCTCCCAGAGGGGGCGAAATGAAAAACTGTTTTTT CASSSQRGRNEKLFF
- - TRBJ1-1 TRBV30 TGTGCCTGGAGCCGAATCAGGGGAGCTTTCTTT CAWSRIRGAFF
- - TRBJ2-2 TRBV7-9 TGTGCCAGCAGCCCCCGGTATCCCCAGAACACCGGGGAGCTGTTTTTT CASSPRYPQNTGELFF
medium-sized - TRBJ2-7 TRBV10-2 TGCGCCAGCAGCCTCCCGGCGGGCGAGCAGTACTTC CASSLPAGEQYF
- - TRBJ2-1 TRBV5-6 TGTGCCAGCAGCTTGACCAGGCACCACAATGAGCAGTTCTTC CASSLTRHHNEQFF
- TRBD1 TRBJ2-5 TRBV10-3 TGTGCCATCAGTGTCAGGGGGGAGACCCAGTACTTC CAISVRGETQYF
- TRBD1 TRBJ2-2 TRBV15 TGTGCCACCAGCAGACCCCGGACAGGGAACACCGGGGAGCTGTTTTTT CATSRPRTGNTGELFF
- TRBD2 TRBJ2-1 TRBV19 TGTGCCAGTACGGACGGGAGGGGGGGCCGAACCAATGAGCAGTTCTTC CASTDGRGGRTNEQFF
- - TRBJ2-1 TRBV27 TGTGCCAGCACCTCCGGGATGTACAATGAGCAGTTCTTC CASTSGMYNEQFF
- TRBD1 TRBJ2-5 TRBV25-1 TGTGCCAGCAGTGAGCCTGGGACAGTCCAGACCCAGTACTTC CASSEPGTVQTQYF
- - TRBJ1-1 TRBV7-9 TGTGCCAGCAGCTGGTGGGGAGCGAGCACTGAAGCTTTCTTT CASSWWGASTEAFF
- - TRBJ2-7 TRBV5-1 TGCGCCAGCAGCCTGGACGGAAGGACCTACGAGCAGTACTTC CASSLDGRTYEQYF
- TRBD1 TRBJ2-7 TRBV12-5 TGTGCTAGTGGTTTCGCTGACAGGGACGAGCAGTACTTC CASGFADRDEQYF
- - TRBJ1-1 TRBV7-8 TGTGCCAGCAGCCCGACCACTGAAGCTTTCTTT CASSPTTEAFF
- - TRBJ2-1 TRBV11-3 TGTGCCAGCAGCTTACGTAGCGGACCTGAGCAGTTCTTC CASSLRSGPEQFF
- - TRBJ2-1 TRBV18 TGTGCCAGCTCGCCATACCTGGACACGTTCTACAATGAGCAGTTCTTC CASSPYLDTFYNEQFF
- - TRBJ1-1 TRBV19 TGTGCCAGTAGTCCCCCTCCAGGGAGAGACACTGAAGCTTTCTTT CASSPPPGRDTEAFF
- - TRBJ2-7 TRBV2 TGTGCCAGCAACATAAGGGGAGGGGGCGAGCAGTACTTC CASNIRGGGEQYF
- - TRBJ2-7 TRBV11-2 TGTGCCAGCAGCTTAGGAGCGGTCTACGAGCAGTACTTC CASSLGAVYEQYF
- - TRBJ1-6 TRBV10-3 TGTGCCATCAGTGAGTCGCCAGTCTCACCCCTCCACTTT CAISESPVSPLHF
- TRBD1 TRBJ1-4 TRBV6-1 TGTGCCAGCAGGGACAGGGGCTGGGCTAATGAAAAACTGTTTTTT CASRDRGWANEKLFF
- - TRBJ1-2 TRBV6-5 TGTGCCAGCAGTTACGGGGCTTCCTATGGCTACACCTTC CASSYGASYGYTF
- TRBD2 TRBJ2-1 TRBV6-6 TGTGCCAGCAGTTTGGAGCGGGGGGCTTTGAATGAGCAGTTCTTC CASSLERGALNEQFF
- - TRBJ1-4 TRBV21-1 TGTGCCAGCACTCCAGAGCCCCGGAGGGTTGCAACTAATGAAAAACTGTTTTTT CASTPEPRRVATNEKLFF
once TRBD2 TRBJ2-5 TRBV5-1 TGCGCCAGCAGCTTGGCCGCGGGAGACCCACAAGAGACCCAGTACTTC CASSLAAGDPQETQYF
- - TRBJ2-3 TRBV5-1 TGCGCCAGCAGCTCCCGACAGACAGATACGCAGTATTTT CASSSRQTDTQYF
once TRBD2 TRBJ2-5 TRBV6-5 TGTGCCAGCAGCCAAATAGCGGGGGGGAAAGAGACCCAGTACTTC CASSQIAGGKETQYF
- - TRBJ1-5 TRBV7-2 TGTGCCAGCAGCTCGGGCGGGGAGGTGGATCAGCCCCAGCATTTT CASSSGGEVDQPQHF
- - TRBJ2-7 TRBV28 TGTGCCAGCAGTTTAGTCCCAAACGAGCAGTACTTC CASSLVPNEQYF
- TRBD1 TRBJ1-6 TRBV2 TGTGCCAGCAGACAGGGGGGACAAAGGTGGTCACCCCTCCACTTT CASRQGGQRWSPLHF
- TRBD2 TRBJ2-1 TRBV6-6 TGTGCCAGCAGTTACGGACTAGCCCCCTACAATGAGCAGTTCTTC CASSYGLAPYNEQFF
- - TRBJ1-1 TRBV11-2 TGTGCCAGCAGCCGCGCGTGGGGCACTGAAGCTTTCTTT CASSRAWGTEAFF
once - TRBJ1-2 TRBV25-1 TGTGCCAGCAGTGACCCCAGGGTCTATGGCTACACCTTC CASSDPRVYGYTF
- - TRBJ1-2 TRBV7-8 TGTGCCAGCAGCTTTCTTCAGGGAGGAGGTGGCTACACCTTC CASSFLQGGGGYTF
- - TRBJ1-1 TRBV28 TGTGCCAGCAGTCCCCCGAACAGGGACACTGAAGCTTTCTTT CASSPPNRDTEAFF
- TRBD2 TRBJ2-3 TRBV7-6 TGTGCCAGCAGCTTAGTGGGCGGGAGTGGAGATACGCAGTATTTT CASSLVGGSGDTQYF
- - TRBJ2-1 TRBV11-3 TGTGCCAGCGGAACAAAGCCTTCGGACGGAGGGGGCAATGAGCAGTTCTTC CASGTKPSDGGGNEQFF
once - TRBJ2-1 TRBV7-9 TGTGCCAGCAGCTTATCCACAGGGAATGAGCAGTTCTTC CASSLSTGNEQFF
- - TRBJ2-7 TRBV28 TGTGCCAGCAGTTTATTGGGGGTAGGGGGTACCTCCTACGAGCAGTACTTC CASSLLGVGGTSYEQYF
- - TRBJ2-5 TRBV6-6 TGTGCCAGCAGTTCCATCCAGTTCCAGTACTTC CASSSIQFQYF
- - TRBJ1-1 TRBV11-2 TGTGCCAGCAGCTCCCACTCCCCAAACCTGGGAACTGAAGCTTTCTTT CASSSHSPNLGTEAFF
- - TRBJ1-1 TRBV2 TGTGCCAGCAGCTTGGATGAGGTGGTCTCCGAAGCTTTCTTT CASSLDEVVSEAFF
- - TRBJ2-5 TRBV27 TGTGCCAGCAGTTTCGGACCGGTAGAGACCCAGTACTTC CASSFGPVETQYF